This TCR beta chain was sequenced in a study of blood T cells in healthy people across ages. General observations from the study: Expanded clonotype shifts may have been confounded, as the donors had an unknown CMV status. Researchers deemed the diversity estimates from one million T cells underestimates.

Sample-barcoded 5' priming and a J-beta primer mix drove a second PCR of roughly 6 to 12 cycles. TCRdb re-analysed the 5' RACE reads in MiXCR, keeping a single row per CDR3 protein. Of a few hundred thousand distinct CDR3 sequences in the sample, roughly half were seen once. This CDR3 is 13 amino acids long. V lost 5 bases and J 4 bases, leaving 12 bases between the germline ends. The germline V gene has CDR1 MNHNY and CDR2 SVGAGI (reference sequence). On this clonotype itself: The antigen remains undetermined.

Each donor was a healthy Caucasian individual from Russia, aged 6 to 90. The sample taken for sequencing was blood. The receptor was isolated from a man aged 55-75 years in good health. The chain uses TRBV6-6 and TRBJ2-7; D is unresolved. CDR3 sequence (DNA): TGTGCCAGCAGTGACGGCAGTCTATACGAGCAGTACTTC. Protein product: CASSDGSLYEQYF.